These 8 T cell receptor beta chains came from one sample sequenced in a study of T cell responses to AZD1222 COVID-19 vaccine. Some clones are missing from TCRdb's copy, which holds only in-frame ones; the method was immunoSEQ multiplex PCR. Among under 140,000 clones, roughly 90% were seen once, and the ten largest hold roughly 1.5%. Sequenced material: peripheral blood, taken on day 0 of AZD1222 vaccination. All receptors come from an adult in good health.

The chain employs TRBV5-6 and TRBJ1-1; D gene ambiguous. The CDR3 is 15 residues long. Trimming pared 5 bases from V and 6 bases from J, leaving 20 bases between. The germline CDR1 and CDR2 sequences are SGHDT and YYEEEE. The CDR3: CASSTIGRHQAEAFF. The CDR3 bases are TGTGCCAGCAGTACTATTGGAAGGCACCAAGCTGAAGCTTTCTTT.

This chain's CDR3 is CASAAGSSTDTQYF. The CDR3 DNA reads TGTGCCAGCGCGGCAGGATCTAGCACAGATACGCAGTATTTT. The chain uses TRBV7-9 and TRBJ2-3, with D unclear. This CDR3 is built from 14 residues. From germline, CDR1 is SEHNR and CDR2 FQNEAQ (reference sequence). Trimming pared 8 bases from V and 0 bases from J, leaving 12 bases between.

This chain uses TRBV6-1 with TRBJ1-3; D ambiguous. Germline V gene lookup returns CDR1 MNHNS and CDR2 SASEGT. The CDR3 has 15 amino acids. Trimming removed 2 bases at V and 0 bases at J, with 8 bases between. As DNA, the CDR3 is TGTGCCAGCAGTGAACGAAGGAGCTCTGGAAACACCATATATTTT. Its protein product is CASSERRSSGNTIYF.

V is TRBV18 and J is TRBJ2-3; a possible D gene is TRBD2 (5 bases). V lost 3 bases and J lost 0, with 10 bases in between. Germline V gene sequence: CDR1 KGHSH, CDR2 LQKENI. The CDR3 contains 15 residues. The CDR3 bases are TGTGCCAGCTCACCGGTCCCGGGAAGCACAGATACGCAGTATTTT. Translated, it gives CASSPVPGSTDTQYF.

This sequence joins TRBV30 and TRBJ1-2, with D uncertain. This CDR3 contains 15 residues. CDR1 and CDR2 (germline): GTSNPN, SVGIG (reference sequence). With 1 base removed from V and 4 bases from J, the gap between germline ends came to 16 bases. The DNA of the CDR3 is TGTGCCTGGAGTGCGAGCGGGTATGAACTCTATGGCTACACCTTC. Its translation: CAWSASGYELYGYTF.

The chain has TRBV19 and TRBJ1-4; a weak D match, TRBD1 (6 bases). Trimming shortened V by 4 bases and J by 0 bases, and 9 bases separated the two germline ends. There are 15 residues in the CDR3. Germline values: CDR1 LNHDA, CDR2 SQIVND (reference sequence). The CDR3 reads CASSKGDATNEKLFF. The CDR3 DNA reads TGTGCCAGTAGTAAGGGGGATGCAACTAATGAAAAACTGTTTTTT.

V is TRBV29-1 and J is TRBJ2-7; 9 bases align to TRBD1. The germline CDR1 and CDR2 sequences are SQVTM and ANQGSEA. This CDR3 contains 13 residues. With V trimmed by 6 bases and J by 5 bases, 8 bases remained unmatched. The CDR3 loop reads CSVSRQGVHEQYF. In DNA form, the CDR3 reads TGCAGCGTGTCGAGACAGGGGGTTCACGAGCAGTACTTC.

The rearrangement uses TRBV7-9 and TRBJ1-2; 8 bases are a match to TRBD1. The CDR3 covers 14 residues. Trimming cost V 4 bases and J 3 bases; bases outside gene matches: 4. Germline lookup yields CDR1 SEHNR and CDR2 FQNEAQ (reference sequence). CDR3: CASSSTGGHYGYTF. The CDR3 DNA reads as TGTGCCAGCAGCTCCACAGGGGGTCACTATGGCTACACCTTC.